The T cell receptor (beta chain) described here comes from a study of cytomegalovirus exposure and HLA in healthy donors. Overall study context: Earlier results showed 120 million or so unique TCR beta sequences derived from some 190 million T cells.

With regard to this clone: What it binds is unknown.

Trimming stripped 6 bases from V and 0 bases from J, with 18 bases between. This CDR3 is 17 amino acids long. Germline assignment: CDR1 SNHLY and CDR2 FYNNEI. Researchers ran the PCR with 60 Vbeta and 13 Jbeta primers. Some clones are missing from TCRdb's copy, which holds only in-frame ones; the method was immunoSEQ multiplex PCR. Here the sample spans fewer than 250,000 clones, roughly 83% being singletons. Notes on the study in general: Reports credit the classifier with highly specific, highly sensitive diagnosis of cytomegalovirus status. Excluded: some indistinguishable V segments such as TRBV6-2 and TRBV6-3.

This TCR derives from a male donor in good health and CMV-seropositive. V is TRBV2 and J is TRBJ1-5, with a possible D match to TRBD1 (5 bases). The sequencing input was PBMCs. The chain's CDR3 is CASRRDGRTYSNQPQHF. CDR3 sequence (DNA): TGTGCCAGCAGGCGGGACGGGAGGACCTATAGCAATCAGCCCCAGCATTTT.